This TCR beta chain was recorded in a study of neoadjuvant anti-PD-1 for oral cavity cancer (dated by TCRdb to the early 2020s). Looking at the study overall: Three to four biweekly doses of nivolumab at 3 mg/kg were mostly administered to patients before curative-intent surgical resection. Patients without progression received a fourth nivolumab dose around day 43 and underwent definitive surgical resection on days 50-56. Patients with complete response, partial response or stable disease by RECIST 1.1 were defined as responders, whereas patients with progression were defined as non-responders. A 33% response rate was observed in the parent correlative cohort, in which around 13 patients were included. General findings and caveats noted by the study authors: Higher pretreatment blood TCRbeta clonality and lower post-treatment tumor TCRbeta clonality were correlated with higher pretreatment blood Treg/Th17 ratios. TCR analyses included only three patients per response group, and the authors called for larger cohorts for validation. Within PBMCs, T cell clonality (Gini index) was significantly higher in non-responders than responders after neoadjuvant nivolumab.

PBMC libraries used mostly 450 to 500 ng of input genomic DNA for deep sequencing, with six replicates per sample. TCRbeta libraries were prepared with the immunoSEQ hsTCRbeta kit according to the manufacturer's instructions. The completed libraries were mixed into a single pool at 3 nM, then sequenced with an Illumina NovaSeq 6000 S4 flow cell. As for the authors' bioinformatics: Raw data preprocessing and quality control were performed with the immunoSEQ Analyzer. The analysis was restricted to productive rearrangements, with each unique CDR3 amino acid sequence defining a clonotype. Repertoire clonality was estimated as the Gini-Simpson index, computed with the R package tcR. Student's t test was used to compare Gini indices, while Pearson correlation assessed associations with tumor size change. TCRdb limited this immuneACCESS table to in-frame rearrangements with V and J called. A share of clones is missing; checked studies link under half to unresolved V genes, and the rest is unexplained. V and J calls and clone size are given by that table; D and trimming were obtained from the DNA. The sample yields about 16,000 clones; 55% to 70% were counted once. 2.6% of the sample is taken by the ten largest.

Comments on this clone: The specificity of this receptor is unknown. No much larger clonotype is one base removed from it; base qualities were not supplied.

Including cysteine and phenylalanine, the CDR3 has 15 amino acids. Just CDR3 DNA is preserved here, 45 bases in frame from base 1. Compared with germline, V lacks 0 bases and J lacks 4 bases; bases without a gene match: 5. The germline V gene supplies CDR1 SGHDN and CDR2 FVKESK. The time point label on this specimen signifies: before neoadjuvant nivolumab. Patients had been newly diagnosed with stage II-IVA oral cavity squamous cell carcinoma, and no prior systemic or radiation treatment had been given to the patients. The cohort consisted of patients with HPV-negative, locally advanced oral cavity squamous cell carcinoma. Peripheral blood mononuclear cells were analyzed directly and were not maintained or expanded in culture. Samples were obtained from a longitudinal correlative study of a single-arm phase II trial of neoadjuvant nivolumab in oral cavity squamous cell carcinoma. Genomic DNA-based TCRbeta sequencing was performed on subject-matched pre- and post-treatment PBMCs and tumors from three responders and three non-responders. Peripheral blood mononuclear cells were drawn once before nivolumab treatment and a second time after treatment, when surgery took place. The Maxwell RSC DNA from Cells kit was used to isolate genomic DNA from PBMCs.

The rearrangement combines TRBV14 with TRBJ2-5; a stretch of 7 junction bases matches TRBD1. Sequenced here: PBMCs, sampled before nivolumab (anti-PD-1) treatment. The clonotype originates from a person aged 35-80 years with oral cavity squamous cell carcinoma. The CDR3 region: CASSQEGTGVETQYF. The DNA sequence is TGTGCCAGCAGCCAAGAAGGAACAGGGGTAGAGACCCAGTACTTC.